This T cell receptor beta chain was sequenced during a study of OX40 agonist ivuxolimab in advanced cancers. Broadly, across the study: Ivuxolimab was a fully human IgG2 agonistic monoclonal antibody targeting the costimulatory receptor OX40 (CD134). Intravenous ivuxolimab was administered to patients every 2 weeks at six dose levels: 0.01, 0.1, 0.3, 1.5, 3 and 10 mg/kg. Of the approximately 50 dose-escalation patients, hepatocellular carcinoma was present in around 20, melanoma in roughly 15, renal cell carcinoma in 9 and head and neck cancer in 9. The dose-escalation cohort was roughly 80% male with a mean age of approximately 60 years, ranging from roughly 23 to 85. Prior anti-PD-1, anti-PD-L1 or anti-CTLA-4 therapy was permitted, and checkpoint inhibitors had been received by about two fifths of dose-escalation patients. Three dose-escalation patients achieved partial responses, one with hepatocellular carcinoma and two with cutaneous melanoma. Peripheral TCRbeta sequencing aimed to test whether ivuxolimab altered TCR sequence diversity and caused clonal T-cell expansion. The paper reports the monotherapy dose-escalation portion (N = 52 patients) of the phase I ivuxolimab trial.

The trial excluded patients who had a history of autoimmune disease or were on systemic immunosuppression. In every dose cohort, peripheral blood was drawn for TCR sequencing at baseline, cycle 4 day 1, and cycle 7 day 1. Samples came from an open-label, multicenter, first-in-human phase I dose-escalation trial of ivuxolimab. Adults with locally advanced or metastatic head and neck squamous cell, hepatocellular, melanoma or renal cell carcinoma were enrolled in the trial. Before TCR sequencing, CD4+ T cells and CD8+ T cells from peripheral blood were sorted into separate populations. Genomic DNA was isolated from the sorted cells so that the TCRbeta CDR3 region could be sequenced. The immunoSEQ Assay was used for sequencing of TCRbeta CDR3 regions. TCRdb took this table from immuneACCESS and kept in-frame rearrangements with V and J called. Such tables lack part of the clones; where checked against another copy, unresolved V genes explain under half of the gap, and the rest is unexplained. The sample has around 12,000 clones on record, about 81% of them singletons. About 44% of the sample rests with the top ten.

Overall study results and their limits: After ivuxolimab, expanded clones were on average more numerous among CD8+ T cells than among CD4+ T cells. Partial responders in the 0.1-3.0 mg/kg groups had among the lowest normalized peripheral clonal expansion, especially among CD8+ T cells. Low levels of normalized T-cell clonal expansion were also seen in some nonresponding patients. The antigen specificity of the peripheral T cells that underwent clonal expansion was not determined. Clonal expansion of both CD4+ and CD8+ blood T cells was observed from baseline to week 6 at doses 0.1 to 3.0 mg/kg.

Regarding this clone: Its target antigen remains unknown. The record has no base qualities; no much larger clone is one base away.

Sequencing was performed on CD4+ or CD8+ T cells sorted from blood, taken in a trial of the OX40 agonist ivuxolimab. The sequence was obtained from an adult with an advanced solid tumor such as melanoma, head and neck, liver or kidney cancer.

For the CDR3, the sequence is CASSIQGSTEAFF. The DNA is as follows: TGTGCCAGTAGTATCCAGGGGAGCACTGAAGCTTTCTTT. The rearrangement joined TRBV19 to TRBJ1-1; the D segment could be TRBD1, given 6 matching bases. The CDR3 contains 13 residues, cysteine and phenylalanine counted. The sequence is cut down to CDR3 DNA, 39 bases in frame from base 1. The germline V gene (reference sequence) provides CDR1 LNHDA and CDR2 SQIVND. V and J are truncated by 3 bases and 4 bases respectively, leaving an intervening sequence of 9 bases.